This TCR beta chain was observed in a study of CD8 T cells in ankylosing spondylitis. Study-level findings and limits: Several highly homologous variants made up a TCR beta motif, and this motif appeared characteristic of ankylosing spondylitis blood. Reported data indicate significant enrichment of disease-linked clones within matched ankylosing spondylitis synovial fluid.

Trimming removed 7 bases from V and 5 bases from J; junction bases left unmatched: 8. The CDR3 has 13 amino acids. CDR1 and CDR2 from the germline V gene are SQVTM and ANQGSEA. From the 5' RACE reads, TCRdb called clonotypes with MiXCR, one entry per CDR3 protein. The sample yields more than 200,000 distinct CDR3 sequences, 24% seen once. About this clonotype: Its antigen is unidentified.

The sequence derives from a male donor with ankylosing spondylitis or in good health (not recorded which). Sequenced input: blood, either unsorted or a sorted T cell fraction (not recorded which). The rearrangement uses TRBV29-1 and TRBJ1-2; 9 nucleotides line up with TRBD1. The DNA of the CDR3 is TGCAGCGCGGGACAGGGTAATAGGTATGGCTACACCTTC. As protein: CSAGQGNRYGYTF.